Each of the 30 T cell receptor beta chains below was sequenced from the same sample in a study of shared T cell receptors in the human thymus. Data came from immunoSEQ multiplex PCR; TCRdb stores just in-frame clones and leaves some out. The data contain hundreds of thousands of clones, approximately 90% of them seen just once; the ten biggest clones take up around 0.0099%. The same data also went into a second study, on human thymus T cells.

The sequencing sample was made of thymocytes. The source is a boy in the first two years of life with a congenital heart defect.

The sample holds one count of this clone. This rearrangement joins TRBV18 to TRBJ2-3; D might be TRBD1 (5 bases). V lost 3 bases, J lost 2 bases, and 9 bases lay in between. Germline V gene sequence: CDR1 KGHSH, CDR2 LQKENI. The CDR3 spans 14 residues. CDR3 DNA: TGTGCCAGCTCACCTTTAGGGGCCACAGATACGCAGTATTTT. Translating gives CASSPLGATDTQYF.

V and J are TRBV19 and TRBJ1-1; no definite D call. This CDR3 has 13 amino acids. The V end lost 4 bases, the J end lost 2 bases, and 8 bases lay between the germline ends. Germline assignment: CDR1 LNHDA and CDR2 SQIVND (reference sequence). The CDR3 region has the DNA TGTGCCAGTAGTAAATTTATTAACACTGAAGCTTTCTTT. This gives the protein CASSKFINTEAFF.

The chain uses TRBV30 and TRBJ1-1; TRBD1 is a possible D gene (5 bases). In germline, CDR1 is GTSNPN, CDR2 SVGIG (reference sequence). The CDR3 spans 18 residues. V was cut by 4 bases and J by 0 bases, with 24 bases left in between. CDR3 region: CAWIWGGEAALMNTEAFF. In DNA, the CDR3 is TGTGCCTGGATTTGGGGCGGGGAGGCCGCTTTGATGAACACTGAAGCTTTCTTT.

The chain recombines TRBV7-9 with TRBJ2-3; the D gene is possibly TRBD1 (6 bases). Germline assignment: CDR1 SEHNR and CDR2 FQNEAQ (reference sequence). The CDR3 has 18 amino acids. Trimming stripped 5 bases from V and 1 base from J, with 22 bases between. CDR3: CASSPDIPGGGRTDTQYF. The CDR3, as DNA: TGTGCCAGCAGCCCCGATATACCTGGGGGCGGCCGCACAGATACGCAGTATTTT. The whole variable domain, remainder taken from reference TRBV7-9 and TRBJ2-3, is DTGVSQNPRHKITKRGQNVTFRCDPISEHNRLYWYRQTLGQGPEFLTYFQNEAQLEKSRLLSDRFSAERPKGSFSTLEIQRTEQGDSAMYLCASSPDIPGGGRTDTQYFGPGTRLTVL.

The V gene is TRBV5-6, the J gene TRBJ1-2, with 7 bases that match TRBD1. There are 15 residues in the CDR3. The germline gives CDR1 SGHDT, CDR2 YYEEEE. V gave up 0 bases and J gave up 4 bases; unmatched junction bases: 6. The CDR3 region has the DNA TGTGCCAGCAGCTTGGTCCAGGGGGAAGGCTATGGCTACACCTTC. This sequence encodes CASSLVQGEGYGYTF.

The V and J genes are TRBV6-5 and TRBJ1-1, with D unresolved. The ends were cut back, 5 bases at V and 7 bases at J, with 14 bases in the middle. From germline, CDR1 is MNHEY and CDR2 SVGAGI. This CDR3 comprises 13 residues. The CDR3 protein is CASSTEAEGEAFF. CDR3 in DNA: TGTGCCAGCAGTACTGAGGCGGAGGGTGAAGCTTTCTTT.

This clone was recorded once. J is TRBJ1-1 and V is TRBV21-1; the tabulated D call, TRBD1, remains unverified against the DNA. TRBV21-1 is designated a pseudogene. The CDR3 has 17 amino acids. The CDR3 region has the DNA TGTGCCAGCAGCAAAGCGGACAGGGAAAAACCGAACACTGAAGCTTTCTTT. Amino acids: CASSKADREKPNTEAFF.

As regards this clone: This specimen includes other DNA sequences encoding the same CDR3. The V and J genes are TRBV28 and TRBJ2-7, with TRBD1 as a possible D gene (6 bases). The germline V gene has CDR1 MDHEN and CDR2 SYDVKM. V was cut by 2 bases and J by 0 bases, with 8 bases left in between. CDR3 size: 14 residues. CDR3 DNA sequence: TGTGCCAGCAGTTTAGGGGGCTCCTCCTACGAGCAGTACTTC. Translating it yields CASSLGGSSYEQYF.

The V and J genes are TRBV5-1 and TRBJ2-7; weak D call: TRBD2 (6 bases). The germline V gene has CDR1 SGHRS and CDR2 YFSETQ. There are 15 residues in the CDR3. Trimming left V 0 bases short and J 4 bases short, with 14 bases between. The CDR3 spells CASSLEEGERYEQYF. The DNA of the CDR3 is TGCGCCAGCAGCTTGGAGGAGGGAGAGAGGTACGAGCAGTACTTC. The full variable domain, rest sourced from reference TRBV5-1 and TRBJ2-7, is KAGVTQTPRYLIKTRGQQVTLSCSPISGHRSVSWYQQTPGQGLQFLFEYFSETQRNKGNFPGRFSGRQFSNSRSEMNVSTLELGDSALYLCASSLEEGERYEQYFGPGTRLTVT.

The chain has TRBV9 and TRBJ1-5, with 7 positions matching TRBD1. V lost 0 bases and J lost 5; bases outside the gene matches: 2. The germline V gene encodes CDR1 SGDLS and CDR2 YYNGEE. The CDR3 covers 14 residues. Written as DNA, the CDR3 is TGTGCCAGCAGCGTAGGACAGGGCTATCAGCCCCAGCATTTT. This sequence encodes CASSVGQGYQPQHF.

V and J are TRBV13 and TRBJ2-1; 7 bases align to TRBD2. Germline-derived CDR1 and CDR2 are PRHDT and FYEKMQ (reference sequence). With 3 bases clipped from V and 1 base from J, the junction kept 3 bases outside the gene matches. The CDR3 has 15 amino acids. This CDR3 reads CASSLVAGSYNEQFF. The CDR3 coding sequence is TGTGCCAGCAGCTTGGTAGCGGGTTCCTACAATGAGCAGTTCTTC.

The chain recombines TRBV2 with TRBJ2-1; no clear D gene. The CDR3 runs 8 residues. V was trimmed by 8 bases and J by 10 bases, leaving 3 bases between them. Germline CDR1 reads SNHLY; CDR2 reads FYNNEI. In nucleotides, the CDR3 is TGTGCCAGCGGCGAGCAGTTCTTC. It codes for CASGEQFF.

This clone was observed a handful of times. This chain connects TRBV28 to TRBJ2-7; a weak D match, TRBD2 (6 bases). In germline, CDR1 is MDHEN, CDR2 SYDVKM. Trimming pared 1 base from V and 10 bases from J, leaving 17 bases between. The CDR3 extends over 14 amino acids. DNA for the CDR3: TGTGCCAGCAGTTTATCGGGACTCCCACTCGATCAGTACTTC. Translated, it gives CASSLSGLPLDQYF.

This clone was seen only once. The chain is built from TRBV5-1 and TRBJ1-4, with 10 bases lining up with TRBD1. The V and J ends lost 1 base and 8 bases, in that order; junction bases with no gene match: 5. CDR3 length: 15 residues. From germline, CDR1 is SGHRS and CDR2 YFSETQ. DNA of the CDR3: TGCGCCAGCAGCTTGACGACAGGGGGCGGAGAAAAACTGTTTTTT. It yields the protein CASSLTTGGGEKLFF.

Notes on this clone: At one boundary the junction diverges from the germline segment, which might be a read error. This chain connects TRBV5-1 to TRBJ1-2; D not resolved. CDR1 is SGHRS, CDR2 YFSETQ, per germline. The CDR3 has 11 residues. The CDR3 coding sequence is TGCGCCAGCACCGCTAACTATGGCTACCCCTTC. Amino acids: CASTANYGYPF.

This rearrangement joins TRBV19 to TRBJ1-5; D possibly corresponds to TRBD1 (5 bases). V shed 1 base and J shed 9 bases, with 16 bases lying between them. CDR1 is LNHDA, CDR2 SQIVND, per germline (reference sequence). The CDR3 loop spans 15 amino acids. CDR3 amino acids: CASSIAYPGIPPQHF. As DNA, the CDR3 is TGTGCCAGTAGTATAGCCTATCCAGGGATCCCGCCCCAGCATTTT.

This clone was recorded a few times. The V and J genes are TRBV7-9 and TRBJ1-3; D may be TRBD1 (6 bases). The germline V gene has CDR1 SEHNR and CDR2 FQNEAQ (reference sequence). Trimming left V 5 bases short and J 1 base short, with 21 bases between. CDR3 length: 18 residues. The CDR3 protein is CASSLLRGWSASGNTIYF. CDR3 DNA sequence: TGTGCCAGCAGCCTCTTAAGGGGGTGGTCCGCGTCTGGAAACACCATATATTTT. The full variable domain, its missing parts supplied by reference TRBV7-9 and TRBJ1-3, is DTGVSQNPRHKITKRGQNVTFRCDPISEHNRLYWYRQTLGQGPEFLTYFQNEAQLEKSRLLSDRFSAERPKGSFSTLEIQRTEQGDSAMYLCASSLLRGWSASGNTIYFGEGSWLTVV.

A single count supports this clone. The rearrangement joins TRBV6-4 to TRBJ2-7; TRBD1 is a possible D gene (5 bases). The CDR3 length is 17 residues. V lost 2 bases to trimming and J lost 2 bases, with 19 bases between them. Germline CDR1 is MRHNA and CDR2 is SNTAGT. The CDR3 region has the DNA TGTGCCAGCAGTGACGTACCCCAAGAGGACACTACCTACGAGCAGTACTTC. As protein: CASSDVPQEDTTYEQYF.

The CDR3 sequence is CASSSASGRADTQYF. CDR3 sequence (DNA): TGTGCCAGCAGTTCTGCTAGCGGGAGAGCAGATACGCAGTATTTT. The chain recombines TRBV27 with TRBJ2-3, with 10 nucleotides matching TRBD2. The CDR3 consists of 15 residues. Trimming removed 4 bases from V and 4 bases from J; junction bases left unmatched: 5. The V gene's germline CDR1 is MNHEY and CDR2 SMNVEV (reference sequence).

This sequence joins TRBV10-3 and TRBJ2-2; no clear D. The CDR3 runs to 13 residues. Trimming pared 5 bases from V and 4 bases from J, leaving 8 bases between. Per the germline V gene, CDR1 is ENHRY and CDR2 is SYGVKD. CDR3 sequence (DNA): TGTGCCATCAGTCAGGTCGGCACCGGGGAGCTGTTTTTT. It is translated as CAISQVGTGELFF.

The chain uses TRBV19 and TRBJ2-7, with a weak D call TRBD2 (6 bases). This CDR3 spans 11 amino acids. Trimming removed 7 bases at V and 3 bases at J, with 7 bases between. Germline V gene sequence: CDR1 LNHDA, CDR2 SQIVND (reference sequence). CDR3 coding DNA: TGTGCCAGTATGGGGGGCTACGAGCAGTACTTC. This gives the protein CASMGGYEQYF.

The genes are TRBV4-3 and TRBJ1-5; TRBD1 matches at 7 bases. The CDR3 covers 16 residues. Germline CDR1 and CDR2: LGHNA and YSLEER. Trimming took 0 bases from V and 7 from J; bases not matched to a gene: 9. The CDR3 here is CASSQEADRAGQPQHF. The CDR3 DNA reads as TGCGCCAGCAGCCAAGAAGCCGACAGGGCGGGACAGCCCCAGCATTTT.

V is TRBV15 and J is TRBJ2-1; possible D gene TRBD1, 10 bases. The CDR3 runs 19 residues. Germline loops: CDR1 LNHNV, CDR2 YYDKDF (reference sequence). The germline V and J ends were trimmed by 4 bases and 9 bases, with 31 bases remaining between them. The CDR3 DNA is TGTGCCACCAGCAAAGCGGGACAGGGGACGGGTAGCGGGAGTTCTGAGCAGTTCTTC. Translated, it gives CATSKAGQGTGSGSSEQFF.

This clone was seen more than once but under ten times. The genes are TRBV4-1 and TRBJ2-7; 13 bases line up with TRBD2. Trimming at V came to 1 base and at J to 3 bases, leaving 3 bases not matched to a gene. The CDR3 covers 16 residues. Germline values: CDR1 MGHRA, CDR2 YSYEKL. The DNA of the CDR3 is TGCGCCAGCAGCCAAGGGGGACTAGCGGGGTTCTACGAGCAGTACTTC. Its translation: CASSQGGLAGFYEQYF.

The chain employs TRBV7-4 and TRBJ2-5, with D tentatively TRBD1 (5 bases). CDR1 is SGHVT and CDR2 is SQSDAQ in the germline V gene. V was shortened by 5 bases and J by 5 bases, with 21 bases between the two germline ends. CDR3 size: 16 residues. CDR3 nucleotides: TGTGCCAGCAGCCATACCCTAGGCAGGGTAGGGGAGACCCAGTACTTC. It is translated as CASSHTLGRVGETQYF.

The rearrangement uses TRBV19 and TRBJ2-5; 12 positions agree with TRBD2. Germline lookup yields CDR1 LNHDA and CDR2 SQIVND (reference sequence). The V segment lost 3 bases and the J segment 5 bases; nucleotides outside the gene matches: 7. The CDR3 spans 16 residues. The CDR3 bases are TGTGCCAGTAGTATTGGGGCTAGCGGGAGGGCTGAGACCCAGTACTTC. It translates to CASSIGASGRAETQYF.

This chain uses TRBV4-1 with TRBJ1-2; 9 bases map to TRBD1. V lost 3 bases, J lost 7 bases, and 9 bases stayed unmatched. The CDR3 extends over 15 amino acids. The germline V gene has CDR1 MGHRA and CDR2 YSYEKL. The DNA of the CDR3 is TGCGCCAGCAGCCAGGGCCCGGGACAGGGTACTGGCTACACCTTC. It specifies CASSQGPGQGTGYTF.

The chain's CDR3 is CASSQSGGGGNQPQHF. In nucleotides, the CDR3 is TGCGCCAGCAGTCAATCAGGAGGCGGCGGCAATCAGCCCCAGCATTTT. The V call is TRBV23-1, the J call TRBJ1-5; D is ambiguous. TRBV23-1 is reported as an ORF; its role is uncertain. With 0 bases removed from V and 2 bases from J, the gap between germline ends came to 11 bases. The CDR3 has 16 amino acids.

The rearrangement links TRBV6-1 to TRBJ1-5; tentatively, D is TRBD1 (5 bases). This CDR3 is built from 17 residues. Germline V gives CDR1 MNHNS, CDR2 SASEGT. V lost 2 bases and J 1 base, leaving 15 bases between the germline ends. CDR3 bases: TGTGCCAGCAGTGAACGGACACTTGACCTGAGCAATCAGCCCCAGCATTTT. The encoded protein is CASSERTLDLSNQPQHF.

The rearrangement joins TRBV4-3 to TRBJ2-7; 7 bases match TRBD2. Trimming cost V 3 bases and J 5 bases; bases outside gene matches: 10. Germline V CDR1 and CDR2: LGHNA, YSLEER. This CDR3 region has 15 residues. The CDR3 DNA reads as TGCGCCAGCAGCCATAGCGCTAGCGGAGAGAACGAGCAGTACTTC. Translated: CASSHSASGENEQYF.